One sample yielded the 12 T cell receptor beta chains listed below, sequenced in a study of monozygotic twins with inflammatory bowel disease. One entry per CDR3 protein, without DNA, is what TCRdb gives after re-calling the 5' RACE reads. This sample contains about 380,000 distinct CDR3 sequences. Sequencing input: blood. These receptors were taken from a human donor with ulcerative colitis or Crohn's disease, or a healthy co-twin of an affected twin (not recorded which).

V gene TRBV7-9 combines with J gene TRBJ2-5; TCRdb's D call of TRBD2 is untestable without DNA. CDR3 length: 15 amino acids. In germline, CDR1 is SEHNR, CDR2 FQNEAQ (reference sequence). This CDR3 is CASSFSLADKETQYF. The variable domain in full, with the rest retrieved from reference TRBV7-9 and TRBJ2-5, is DTGVSQNPRHKITKRGQNVTFRCDPISEHNRLYWYRQTLGQGPEFLTYFQNEAQLEKSRLLSDRFSAERPKGSFSTLEIQRTEQGDSAMYLCASSFSLADKETQYFGPGTRLLVL.

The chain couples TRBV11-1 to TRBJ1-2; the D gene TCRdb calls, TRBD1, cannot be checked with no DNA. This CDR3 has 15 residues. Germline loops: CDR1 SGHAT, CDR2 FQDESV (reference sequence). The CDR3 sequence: CASSLYGTGGPGYTF.

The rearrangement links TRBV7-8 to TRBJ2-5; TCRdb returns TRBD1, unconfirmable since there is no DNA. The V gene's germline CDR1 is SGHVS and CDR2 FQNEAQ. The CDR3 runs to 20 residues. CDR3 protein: CASSFRDRGLQMGFAETQYF.

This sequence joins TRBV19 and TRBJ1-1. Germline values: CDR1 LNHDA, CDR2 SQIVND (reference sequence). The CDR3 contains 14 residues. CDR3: CASSVQLNGAEAFF.

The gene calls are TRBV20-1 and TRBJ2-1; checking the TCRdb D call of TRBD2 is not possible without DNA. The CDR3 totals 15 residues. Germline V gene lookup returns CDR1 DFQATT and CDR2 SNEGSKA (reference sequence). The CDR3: CSARGTSGGADEQFF.

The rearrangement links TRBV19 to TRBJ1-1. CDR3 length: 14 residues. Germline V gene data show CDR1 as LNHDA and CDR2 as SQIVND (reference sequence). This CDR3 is CASSLLGDQLEAFF. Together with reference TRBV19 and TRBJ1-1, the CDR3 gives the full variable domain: DGGITQSPKYLFRKEGQNVTLSCEQNLNHDAMYWYRQDPGQGLRLIYYSQIVNDFQKGDIAEGYSVSREKKESFPLTVTSAQKNPTAFYLCASSLLGDQLEAFFGQGTRLTVV.

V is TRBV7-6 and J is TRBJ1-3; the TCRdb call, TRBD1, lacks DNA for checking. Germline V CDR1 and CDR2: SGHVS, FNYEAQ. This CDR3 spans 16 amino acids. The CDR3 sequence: CASSGEQGMPGNTIYF.

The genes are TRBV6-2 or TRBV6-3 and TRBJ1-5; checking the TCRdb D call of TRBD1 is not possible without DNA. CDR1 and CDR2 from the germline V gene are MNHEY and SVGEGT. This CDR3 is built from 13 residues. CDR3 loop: CASTQGVGQPQHF.

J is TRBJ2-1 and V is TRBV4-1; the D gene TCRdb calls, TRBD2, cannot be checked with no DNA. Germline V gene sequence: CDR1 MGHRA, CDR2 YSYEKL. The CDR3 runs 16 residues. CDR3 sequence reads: CASSHPPGGGDNEQFF.

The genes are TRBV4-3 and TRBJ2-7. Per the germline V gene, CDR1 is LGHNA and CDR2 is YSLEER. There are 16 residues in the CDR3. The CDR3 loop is CASSQTHINPSYEQYF.

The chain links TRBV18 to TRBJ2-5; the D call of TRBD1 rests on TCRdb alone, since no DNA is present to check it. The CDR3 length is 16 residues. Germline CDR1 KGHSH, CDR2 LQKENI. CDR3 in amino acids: CASSHEGGSIGETQYF.

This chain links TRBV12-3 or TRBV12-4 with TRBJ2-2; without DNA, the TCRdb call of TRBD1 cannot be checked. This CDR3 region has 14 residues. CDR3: CASSQTGYTGELFF.